This TCR beta chain came from a study of CD8 T cells in ankylosing spondylitis. This clonotype was counted at least ten times. Its cognate antigen is unknown. MiXCR, applied by TCRdb to the 5' RACE reads, yields one record per CDR3 protein. Among some 90,000 distinct CDR3 sequences, 27% were seen once, and the ten largest hold 45% to 65%. Study results and caveats: Reactive arthritis synovial fluid and blood previously showed some of these motif variants. A motif of eight highly homologous TCR beta variants was seen as apparently characteristic of ankylosing spondylitis blood. Significant enrichment of disease-linked clones was reported in matched ankylosing spondylitis synovial fluid.

The CDR3 totals 14 residues. Germline V lookup: CDR1 ENHRY, CDR2 SYGVKD. Trimming at V came to 6 bases and at J to 4 bases, leaving 5 bases not matched to a gene. The receptor was derived from a male donor with ankylosing spondylitis or in good health (not recorded which). This chain connects TRBV10-3 to TRBJ1-5, with 8 bases matching TRBD1. The source material was blood, either unsorted or a sorted T cell fraction (not recorded which). This CDR3 reads CAIRQGGTNQPQHF. The CDR3 bases are TGTGCCATCAGACAGGGGGGGACTAATCAGCCCCAGCATTTT.